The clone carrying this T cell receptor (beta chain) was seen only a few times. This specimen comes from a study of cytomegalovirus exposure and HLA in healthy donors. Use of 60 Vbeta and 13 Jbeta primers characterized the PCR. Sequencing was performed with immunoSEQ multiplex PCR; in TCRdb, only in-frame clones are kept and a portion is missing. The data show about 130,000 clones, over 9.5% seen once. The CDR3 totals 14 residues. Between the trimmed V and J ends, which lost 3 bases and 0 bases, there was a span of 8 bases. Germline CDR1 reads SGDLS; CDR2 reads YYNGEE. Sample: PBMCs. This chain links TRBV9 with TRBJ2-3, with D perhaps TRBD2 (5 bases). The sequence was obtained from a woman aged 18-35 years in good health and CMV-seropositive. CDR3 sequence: CASSATRSTDTQYF. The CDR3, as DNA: TGTGCCAGCAGCGCTACTAGAAGCACAGATACGCAGTATTTT. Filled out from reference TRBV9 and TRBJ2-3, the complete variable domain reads DSGVTQTPKHLITATGQRVTLRCSPRSGDLSVYWYQQSLDQGLQFLIQYYNGEERAKGNILERFSAQQFPDLHSELNLSSLELGDSALYFCASSATRSTDTQYFGPGTRLTVL.